This record covers a single T cell receptor beta chain. What it binds is not known. The V end was cut by 2 bases, the J end by 5 bases, with 9 bases between. The length of the CDR3 is 13 residues. CDR1 and CDR2 (germline): WNHNN, SYGVQD (reference sequence). The sample comes from a study of immune evolution from preneoplasia to lung adenocarcinoma. Overall study findings and caveats: Later-stage lesions seemingly showed higher T cell density and diversity than normal lung.

Profiled with immunoSEQ multiplex PCR; TCRdb holds only in-frame clones, not every one. The table has 4,500 to 5,500 clones, 70% to 90% seen once. This receptor was identified in a donor older than 65 with lung adenocarcinoma. Specimen: FFPE adjacent normal lung tissue. This sequence joins TRBV10-1 and TRBJ1-2, with D possibly being TRBD1 (5 bases). Written as DNA, the CDR3 is TGCGCCAGCAGTGAGGGGACGGCTTATGGCTACACCTTC. It specifies CASSEGTAYGYTF.